The rows below give T cell receptor beta chains drawn from one sample of a study of cytomegalovirus exposure and HLA in healthy donors. Data came from immunoSEQ multiplex PCR; TCRdb stores just in-frame clones and leaves some out. This table holds around 150,000 clones, 84% found once. The material sequenced was PBMCs. The receptors derive from a man aged 50 to 60 in good health and CMV-seropositive. CDR3s include the opening cysteine and the closing phenylalanine or tryptophan. D genes are given only for firm matches. Clone size is stated in some rows and not others, as once, few, many or a class when expanded.

clone_size	v_call	j_call	d_call	cdr3_aa	cdr3_nt
NA	TRBV28	TRBJ2-1	TRBD2	CASTPLAESYNEQFF	TGTGCCAGCACCCCACTAGCGGAGTCCTACAATGAGCAGTTCTTC
NA	TRBV9	TRBJ2-4	NA	CASSVEAGVGDIQYF	TGTGCCAGCAGCGTAGAAGCAGGGGTCGGAGACATTCAGTACTTC
NA	TRBV5-1	TRBJ1-1	NA	CASRPSDRNTEAFF	TGCGCCAGCAGGCCCTCAGACAGGAACACTGAAGCTTTCTTT
NA	TRBV27	TRBJ2-5	NA	CASSLDIRGTQETQYF	TGTGCCAGCAGTTTAGATATTCGGGGAACCCAAGAGACCCAGTACTTC
NA	TRBV7-8	TRBJ1-3	TRBD1	CASSLAGTASGNTIYF	TGTGCCAGCAGCCTGGCCGGGACAGCCTCTGGAAACACCATATATTTT
once	TRBV5-1	TRBJ2-1	TRBD2	CASSLRLASIEQFF	TGCGCCAGCAGCTTGCGACTAGCGAGCATTGAGCAGTTCTTC
NA	TRBV7-9	TRBJ2-4	NA	CASSLVSRGDIQYF	TGTGCCAGCAGCTTAGTTTCCAGGGGGGACATTCAGTACTTC
NA	TRBV6-1	TRBJ2-7	NA	CASSHRASSYEQYF	TGTGCCAGCAGTCACCGAGCGAGCTCCTACGAGCAGTACTTC
few	TRBV7-9	TRBJ1-1	NA	CASSPSGTEAFF	TGTGCCAGCAGCCCCTCGGGGACTGAAGCTTTCTTT
NA	TRBV5-1	TRBJ2-7	NA	CASSLLGAAREQYF	TGCGCCAGCAGCTTGCTAGGGGCCGCCCGGGAGCAGTACTTC
NA	TRBV5-8	TRBJ1-5	TRBD1	CASSFRQGKNQPQHF	TGTGCCAGCAGCTTCAGACAGGGCAAGAATCAGCCCCAGCATTTT
NA	TRBV5-1	TRBJ1-3	NA	CASTSGLFSGNTIYF	TGCGCCAGCACGTCAGGCCTTTTCTCTGGAAACACCATATATTTT
NA	TRBV11-1	TRBJ2-5	TRBD1	CATKTGAIQETQYF	TGTGCCACAAAGACAGGGGCGATCCAAGAGACCCAGTACTTC
once	TRBV7-2	TRBJ1-5	NA	CASSSGQLTQPQHF	TGTGCCAGCAGCTCAGGACAGCTAACTCAGCCCCAGCATTTT
once	TRBV27	TRBJ2-7	NA	CASSGGSSYEQYF	TGTGCCAGCTCTGGGGGGAGCTCCTACGAGCAGTACTTC
NA	TRBV6-5	TRBJ2-2	NA	CASSLSRNTGELFF	TGTGCCAGCAGCCTTAGCAGGAACACCGGGGAGCTGTTTTTT
NA	TRBV18	TRBJ2-7	NA	CASSIQPGTEYEQYF	TGTGCCAGCTCAATTCAGCCCGGGACTGAGTACGAGCAGTACTTC
once	TRBV29-1	TRBJ2-3	NA	CSVVGLGTDTQYF	TGCAGCGTTGTGGGACTGGGGACAGATACGCAGTATTTT
NA	TRBV19	TRBJ1-1	TRBD1	CASIPGQGRVSRTEAFF	TGTGCCAGTATACCTGGACAGGGAAGGGTTAGCAGGACTGAAGCTTTCTTT
NA	TRBV4-1	TRBJ2-5	NA	CASSQAGVGETQYF	TGCGCCAGCAGCCAAGCGGGGGTCGGAGAGACCCAGTACTTC